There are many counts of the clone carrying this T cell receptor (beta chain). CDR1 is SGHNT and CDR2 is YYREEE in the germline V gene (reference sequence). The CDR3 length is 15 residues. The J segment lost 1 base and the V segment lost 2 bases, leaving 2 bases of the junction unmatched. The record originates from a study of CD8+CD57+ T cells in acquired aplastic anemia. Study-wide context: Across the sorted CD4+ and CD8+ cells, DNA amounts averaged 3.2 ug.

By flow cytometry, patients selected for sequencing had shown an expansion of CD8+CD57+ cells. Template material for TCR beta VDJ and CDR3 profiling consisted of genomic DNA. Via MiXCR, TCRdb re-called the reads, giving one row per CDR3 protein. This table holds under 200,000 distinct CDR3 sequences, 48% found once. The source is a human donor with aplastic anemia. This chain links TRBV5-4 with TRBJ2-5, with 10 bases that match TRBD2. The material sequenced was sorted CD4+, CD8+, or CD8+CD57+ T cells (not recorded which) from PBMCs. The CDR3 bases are TGTGCCAGCAGCTTCCTAGCGGGGGTCCAAGAGACCCAGTACTTC. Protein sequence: CASSFLAGVQETQYF. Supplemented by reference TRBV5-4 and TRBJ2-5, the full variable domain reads ETGVTQSPTHLIKTRGQQVTLRCSSQSGHNTVSWYQQALGQGPQFIFQYYREEENGRGNFPPRFSGLQFPNYSSELNVNALELDDSALYLCASSFLAGVQETQYFGPGTRLLVL.